The 32 T cell receptor beta chains below all came from one sample that was sequenced in a study of Tregs in tolerant kidney transplant recipients. The protocol was immunoSEQ multiplex PCR, while the TCRdb copy is restricted to in-frame clones and leaves out a portion. The sample has around 85,000 clones; around 93% are singletons. Material: Tregs from blood, obtained before the transplant. These receptors were taken from a human donor who received a combined kidney and bone marrow transplant.

This sequence joins TRBV10-3 and TRBJ1-3; no clear D. With 10 bases removed from V and 2 bases from J, the gap between germline ends came to 6 bases. The CDR3 length is 11 residues. Germline V gene sequence: CDR1 ENHRY, CDR2 SYGVKD. This CDR3 is CATGPGNTIYF. The CDR3 DNA follows: TGTGCCACCGGGCCTGGAAACACCATATATTTT.

This sequence joins TRBV28 and TRBJ1-4, with D unclear. CDR3 length equals 12 residues. Germline V lookup: CDR1 MDHEN, CDR2 SYDVKM. Trimming shortened V by 1 base and J by 8 bases, and 5 bases separated the two germline ends. The CDR3 bases are TGTGCCAGCAGTTTATTGGTCGAAAAACTGTTTTTT. It yields the protein CASSLLVEKLFF.

The V and J genes are TRBV7-9 and TRBJ2-3; 16 bases are a match to TRBD2. Germline CDR1 reads SEHNR; CDR2 reads FQNEAQ (reference sequence). Germline trimming cut 5 bases from V and 5 bases from J; bases unmatched to any gene: 4. This CDR3 is 16 amino acids long. CDR3 protein: CASSGGTSGRGDTQYF. CDR3 sequence (DNA): TGTGCCAGCAGCGGTGGGACTAGCGGGAGGGGAGATACGCAGTATTTT.

The chain uses TRBV7-9 and TRBJ2-2; 11 bases are shared with TRBD2. V trimming: 5 bases; J trimming: 9 bases; junction bases outside the gene matches: 11. CDR1 SEHNR and CDR2 FQNEAQ come from the germline V gene (reference sequence). The CDR3 spans 16 residues. The CDR3 DNA sequence: TGTGCCAGCAGCAAGCTAGCGGGAGGCTTGGAGTGGGAGCTGTTTTTT. It specifies CASSKLAGGLEWELFF.

CDR3 region: CASSVGSSVRGLNEQFF. The CDR3 DNA follows: TGTGCCAGCAGCGTGGGATCTAGCGTAAGGGGCCTCAATGAGCAGTTCTTC. V is TRBV9 and J is TRBJ2-1; TRBD2 is a possible D gene (6 bases). Germline V gene lookup returns CDR1 SGDLS and CDR2 YYNGEE. CDR3 size: 17 residues. V was pared by 2 bases and J by 6 bases, with 21 bases between.

The chain is built from TRBV25-1 and TRBJ2-7; D is unclear. Germline loops: CDR1 MGHDK, CDR2 SYGVNS. The V end was cut by 2 bases, the J end by 0 bases, with 5 bases between. CDR3 length: 13 amino acids. The CDR3 spells CASSEVTSYEQYF. DNA of the CDR3: TGTGCCAGCAGTGAAGTGACCTCCTACGAGCAGTACTTC.

The chain has TRBV28 and TRBJ1-4; 11 positions match TRBD1. The germline gives CDR1 MDHEN, CDR2 SYDVKM. V shed 4 bases and J 7 bases; nucleotides not matched to a gene: 5. The CDR3 covers 15 residues. The CDR3 DNA reads as TGTGCCAGCAGTTCTCCGGGACAGGGGGGTGAAAAACTGTTTTTT. Its protein product is CASSSPGQGGEKLFF.

The J gene is TRBJ2-2, the V gene TRBV18; D not certain. V lost 4 bases and J lost 2, with 8 bases in between. Germline V CDR1 and CDR2: KGHSH, LQKENI. The CDR3 loop spans 14 amino acids. CDR3 in DNA: TGTGCCAGCTCACTACCGCCCAACACCGGGGAGCTGTTTTTT. Residues: CASSLPPNTGELFF.

This chain joins TRBV27 and TRBJ2-1, with 9 nucleotides matching TRBD2. V lost 3 bases to trimming and J lost 2 bases; unmatched junction nucleotides: 5. The CDR3 totals 16 residues. The germline gives CDR1 MNHEY, CDR2 SMNVEV (reference sequence). Here the CDR3 DNA reads TGTGCCAGCAGTTTCATCTCTAGCGGGGCCTACAATGAGCAGTTCTTC. This sequence encodes CASSFISSGAYNEQFF.

CDR3: CASSFSGKTNEKLFF. As DNA, the CDR3 is TGTGCCAGCAGTTTTTCTGGGAAAACGAATGAAAAACTGTTTTTT. The chain has TRBV27 and TRBJ1-4; no reliable D call. V was cut by 3 bases and J by 5 bases, with 13 bases left in between. This CDR3 is built from 15 residues. Germline lookup yields CDR1 MNHEY and CDR2 SMNVEV (reference sequence).

The rearrangement links TRBV15 to TRBJ1-5; D unclear. Germline values: CDR1 LNHNV, CDR2 YYDKDF (reference sequence). Trimming cost V 0 bases and J 4 bases, with 19 bases left between them. The CDR3 totals 18 residues. CDR3 sequence: CATSRETPFDLGNQPQHF. In nucleotides, the CDR3 is TGTGCCACCAGCAGAGAAACCCCTTTTGACTTAGGAAATCAGCCCCAGCATTTT. The entire variable domain, with the rest obtained from reference TRBV15 and TRBJ1-5, is as follows: DAMVIQNPRYQVTQFGKPVTLSCSQTLNHNVMYWYQQKSSQAPKLLFHYYDKDFNNEADTPDNFQSRRPNTSFCFLDIRSPGLGDTAMYLCATSRETPFDLGNQPQHFGDGTRLSIL.

The genes are TRBV25-1 and TRBJ2-3; no reliable D call. The CDR3 runs to 11 residues. CDR1 is MGHDK and CDR2 is SYGVNS in the germline V gene. V shed 6 bases and J shed 2 bases, with 3 bases lying between them. For the CDR3, the DNA is TGTGCCAGCAGCCACACAGATACGCAGTATTTT. Its protein is CASSHTDTQYF.

Concerning this clone: Other DNA sequences in this specimen translate into the identical CDR3. V is TRBV6-1 and J is TRBJ2-2; D assignment may be TRBD1 or TRBD2 (6 bases each). Germline V gene data show CDR1 as MNHNS and CDR2 as SASEGT. Between the trimmed V and J ends, which lost 4 bases and 5 bases, there was a span of 14 bases. The CDR3 covers 15 residues. The CDR3 spells CASSVGGRGTGELFF. The CDR3 DNA reads TGTGCCAGCAGTGTAGGGGGGAGAGGGACCGGGGAGCTGTTTTTT.

The CDR3 sequence is CASSLGLAGEADTQYF. The DNA for the CDR3 is TGCGCCAGCAGCTTGGGACTAGCGGGAGAGGCAGATACGCAGTATTTT. V usage is TRBV5-1 and J usage is TRBJ2-3, with 12 bases aligning to TRBD2. Trimming took 0 bases from V and 4 from J; bases not matched to a gene: 3. Germline assignment: CDR1 SGHRS and CDR2 YFSETQ. The CDR3 is 16 residues long. Variable domain in full (rest from reference TRBV5-1 and TRBJ2-3): KAGVTQTPRYLIKTRGQQVTLSCSPISGHRSVSWYQQTPGQGLQFLFEYFSETQRNKGNFPGRFSGRQFSNSRSEMNVSTLELGDSALYLCASSLGLAGEADTQYFGPGTRLTVL.

V is TRBV5-5 and J is TRBJ1-2; no firm D call. This CDR3 spans 13 amino acids. V was shortened by 0 bases and J by 6 bases, with 9 bases between the two germline ends. Per germline, CDR1 SGHKS and CDR2 YYEKEE (reference sequence). Written as DNA, the CDR3 is TGTGCCAGCAGCTTGGGGCCGCCTAATGGCTACACCTTC. As protein: CASSLGPPNGYTF.

The V and J genes are TRBV27 and TRBJ1-1; TRBD1 might be the D (5 bases). V lost 3 bases, J lost 0 bases, and 20 bases lay in between. Germline CDR1 reads MNHEY; CDR2 reads SMNVEV (reference sequence). The CDR3 contains 18 residues. The CDR3 region is CASSLRITIGRVNTEAFF. CDR3 DNA: TGTGCCAGCAGTTTGAGAATTACTATCGGCAGGGTGAACACTGAAGCTTTCTTT.

V gene TRBV15 combines with J gene TRBJ1-2; TRBD1 agrees at 7 bases. V lost 5 bases, J lost 0 bases, and 6 bases stayed unmatched. This CDR3 is 15 amino acids long. The germline V gene encodes CDR1 LNHNV and CDR2 YYDKDF (reference sequence). The CDR3 nucleotides are TGTGCCACCAGCCAAGGAGGGGGCTCTAACTATGGCTACACCTTC. This encodes CATSQGGGSNYGYTF.

The CDR3 nucleotides are TGCGCCAGCAGCTTGACAGGATATAGCAATCAGCCCCAGCATTTT. Protein sequence: CASSLTGYSNQPQHF. The V and J genes are TRBV5-1 and TRBJ1-5, with a tentative D call TRBD1 (5 bases). The CDR3 is made up of 15 amino acids. Trimming cost V 1 base and J 0 bases, with 8 bases left between them. CDR1 and CDR2 (germline): SGHRS, YFSETQ. Variable domain in full (rest from reference TRBV5-1 and TRBJ1-5): KAGVTQTPRYLIKTRGQQVTLSCSPISGHRSVSWYQQTPGQGLQFLFEYFSETQRNKGNFPGRFSGRQFSNSRSEMNVSTLELGDSALYLCASSLTGYSNQPQHFGDGTRLSIL.

This chain uses TRBV6-1 with TRBJ2-7, with TRBD2 matching 7 bases. The CDR3 extends over 14 amino acids. Losses at the gene ends were 7 bases for V and 7 bases for J; bases not matched to a gene: 13. The germline V gene encodes CDR1 MNHNS and CDR2 SASEGT. For the CDR3, the DNA is TGTGCCAGCACCCCTAGCGGACCCCCTGGGGAGCAGTACTTC. This encodes CASTPSGPPGEQYF.

The chain couples TRBV6-1 to TRBJ1-1, with D hard to call. Germline CDR1 reads MNHNS; CDR2 reads SASEGT. This CDR3 is 12 amino acids long. The CDR3 here is CRYGVSNTEAFF. DNA of the CDR3: TGTCGCTATGGTGTATCGAACACTGAAGCTTTCTTT.

The V call is TRBV30, the J call TRBJ1-5; no clear D. Germline CDR1 is GTSNPN and CDR2 is SVGIG (reference sequence). Trimming removed 2 bases at V and 3 bases at J, with 8 bases between. The CDR3 length is 13 residues. CDR3 sequence: CAWSTEFNQPQHF. Here the CDR3 DNA reads TGTGCCTGGAGTACCGAATTCAATCAGCCCCAGCATTTT.

The V call is TRBV7-6, the J call TRBJ2-5; D might be TRBD1 (7 bases). Trimming shortened V by 5 bases and J by 5 bases, and 21 bases separated the two germline ends. The CDR3 sequence is 16 residues long. Germline-derived CDR1 and CDR2 are SGHVS and FNYEAQ. DNA of the CDR3: TGTGCCAGCAGCACACGGGGGAGGACAGGAGTGGAGACCCAGTACTTC. Its translation: CASSTRGRTGVETQYF.

This sequence joins TRBV11-3 and TRBJ1-2; D not certain. The V and J ends lost 3 bases and 0 bases respectively, with 20 bases between them. The CDR3 is 18 amino acids. The germline CDR1 and CDR2 sequences are SGHNT and YENEEA. CDR3 protein: CASSFQRRKFEANYGYTF. In nucleotides, the CDR3 is TGTGCCAGCAGCTTCCAAAGGAGAAAATTCGAAGCTAACTATGGCTACACCTTC.

The chain employs TRBV10-3 and TRBJ2-7; no reliable D call. The V end was cut by 8 bases, the J end by 0 bases, with 11 bases between. The CDR3 is 13 residues long. Germline V gives CDR1 ENHRY, CDR2 SYGVKD. The CDR3, as DNA: TGTGCCATCTCAAACGACCCCTCCTACGAGCAGTACTTC. Amino acids: CAISNDPSYEQYF.

The rearrangement joins TRBV5-6 to TRBJ2-2; D may be TRBD1 or TRBD2 (5 bases each). The CDR3 covers 16 residues. Germline values: CDR1 SGHDT, CDR2 YYEEEE. Trimming pared 0 bases from V and 1 base from J, leaving 10 bases between. The CDR3 here is CASSLGQGVNTGELFF. As DNA, the CDR3 is TGTGCCAGCAGCTTGGGCCAGGGAGTGAACACCGGGGAGCTGTTTTTT.

The gene calls are TRBV11-2 and TRBJ2-1, with D hard to call. The germline gives CDR1 SGHAT, CDR2 FQNNGV. This CDR3 comprises 14 residues. Trimming left V 3 bases short and J 0 bases short, with 6 bases between. In DNA form, the CDR3 reads TGTGCCAGCAGCTTGCTTAGCTCCTACAATGAGCAGTTCTTC. This gives the protein CASSLLSSYNEQFF. The whole variable domain, remainder taken from reference TRBV11-2 and TRBJ2-1, is EAGVAQSPRYKIIEKRQSVAFWCNPISGHATLYWYQQILGQGPKLLIQFQNNGVVDDSQLPKDRFSAERLKGVDSTLKIQPAKLEDSAVYLCASSLLSSYNEQFFGPGTRLTVL.

The rearrangement links TRBV14 to TRBJ2-7; D unclear. Trimming pared 2 bases from V and 3 bases from J, leaving 5 bases between. The CDR3 runs to 12 residues. CDR1 and CDR2 from the germline V gene are SGHDN and FVKESK. DNA for the CDR3: TGTGCCAGCAGCCAAACCTTCTACGAGCAGTACTTC. Its protein product is CASSQTFYEQYF.

CDR3 nucleotides: TGTGCCAGCTCACTTGGACCGTCCCCCTACGAGCAGTACTTC. It is translated as CASSLGPSPYEQYF. The chain has TRBV18 and TRBJ2-7; D not resolved. Trimming left V 4 bases short and J 2 bases short, with 12 bases between. Germline V gene data show CDR1 as KGHSH and CDR2 as LQKENI. The CDR3 spans 14 residues.

J is TRBJ2-1 and V is TRBV5-6, with D maybe TRBD1 (6 bases). Germline CDR1 and CDR2: SGHDT and YYEEEE. The CDR3 has 14 amino acids. V lost 3 bases and J 9 bases, leaving 16 bases between the germline ends. The CDR3 loop reads CASSSTRRGPEQFF. Here the CDR3 DNA reads TGTGCCAGCAGCTCCACACGCAGGGGTCCTGAGCAGTTCTTC.

The V call is TRBV28, the J call TRBJ2-3; 10 nucleotides line up with TRBD1. The V gene end was trimmed by 0 bases and the J gene end by 1 base; junction bases not matched to a gene: 1. CDR3 length: 16 amino acids. Germline V gives CDR1 MDHEN, CDR2 SYDVKM. This CDR3 reads CASSLWGTGGTDTQYF. The CDR3 nucleotides read TGTGCCAGCAGTTTATGGGGGACAGGGGGCACAGATACGCAGTATTTT.

This chain joins TRBV15 and TRBJ2-5; D uncertain. CDR3 length: 15 residues. Germline lookup yields CDR1 LNHNV and CDR2 YYDKDF (reference sequence). With 0 bases removed from V and 0 bases from J, the gap between germline ends came to 8 bases. CDR3 protein: CATSREVRYQETQYF. The CDR3 bases are TGTGCCACCAGCAGAGAAGTAAGATACCAAGAGACCCAGTACTTC.

This chain uses TRBV5-1 with TRBJ2-5; no reliable D call. The DNA end lines up better with TRBJ2-7; the J call may be wrong. Germline V gene sequence: CDR1 SGHRS, CDR2 YFSETQ. The CDR3 consists of 14 residues. The DNA for the CDR3 is TGCGCCAGCAGCTTGGCGTTGGGTTCCTACGAGCAGTACTTC. The encoded protein is CASSLALGSYEQYF.